The next 29 T cell receptor beta chains were all read from a single sample in a study of low-dose radiotherapy and immunotherapy resistance in tumors. Covering alpha and beta chains, TRAV- and TRBV-specific primers were used for the first-strand cDNA. TCR amplification ran roughly 20 PCR cycles using constant-region and V-primer adapter primers. TCRdb reprocessed the reads via MiXCR and lists one record per CDR3 protein. The sample consists of more than 70,000 distinct CDR3 sequences, 20% to 25% of them appearing once. The time point is: after trial treatment. This sample's treatment: LDRT plus nivolumab, ipilimumab, low-dose cyclophosphamide and aspirin (RACIN trial). The sequencing here drew on PBMCs, taken after low-dose radiotherapy plus immunotherapy. These receptors originate from a female donor with ovarian cancer.

The table lists this clonotype with many counts. This sequence joins TRBV6-6 and TRBJ2-7; 13 bases agree with TRBD2. The germline V gene has CDR1 MNHNY and CDR2 SVGAGI (reference sequence). V shed 6 bases, J shed 3 bases, and the junction held 5 bases outside the gene matches. The CDR3 sequence is 15 residues long. The CDR3 loop reads CASRSRLAGGYEQYF. CDR3 DNA: TGTGCCAGCAGGTCCAGACTAGCGGGAGGCTACGAGCAGTACTTC.

This clonotype was counted a few times. J is TRBJ1-1 and V is TRBV21-1; the table's D call, TRBD1, has no DNA check behind it. TRBV21-1 is marked as a pseudogene. CDR3 size: 16 residues. CDR3 protein: CASSMRDREVNTEAFF. CDR3 DNA sequence: TGTGCCAGCAGCATGCGGGACAGGGAGGTGAACACTGAAGCTTTCTTT.

This clonotype was observed a few times. The rearrangement uses TRBV2 and TRBJ2-2; D might be TRBD1 or TRBD2, each matching 6 bases. The germline gives CDR1 SNHLY, CDR2 FYNNEI. The CDR3 spans 16 residues. V lost 2 bases to trimming and J lost 5 bases, with 15 bases between them. The CDR3 DNA sequence: TGTGCCAGCAGTGAATCCCCCCGGGGGCAGACCGGGGAGCTGTTTTTT. Encoded protein: CASSESPRGQTGELFF. The full variable domain, completed using reference TRBV2 and TRBJ2-2, is EPEVTQTPSHQVTQMGQEVILRCVPISNHLYFYWYRQILGQKVEFLVSFYNNEISEKSEIFDDQFSVERPDGSNFTLKIRSTKLEDSAMYFCASSESPRGQTGELFFGEGSRLTVL.

In the case of this clonotype: A far larger clone lies a single base away; this is likely a read error. This sequence joins TRBV23-1 and TRBJ2-7; 7 nucleotides agree with TRBD2. Being an ORF, TRBV23-1 has a function that is uncertain. The CDR3 consists of 17 residues. The CDR3 DNA sequence: TGCGCCAGCAGCCAATTTAAATATGCGGGAGCCGGCCACGAGCAGTACTTC. This codes for CASSQFKYAGAGHEQYF.

This sequence joins TRBV10-3 and TRBJ1-2; 9 nucleotides agree with TRBD1. Germline lookup yields CDR1 ENHRY and CDR2 SYGVKD. V trimming: 3 bases; J trimming: 4 bases; junction bases outside the gene matches: 6. CDR3 size: 15 residues. DNA for the CDR3: TGTGCCATCAGTGATGCCGGGACAGGGACCTATGGCTACACCTTC. Residues: CAISDAGTGTYGYTF.

This clonotype has a count of ten or more. The chain recombines TRBV30 with TRBJ2-2, with D unresolved. The V and J ends lost 0 bases and 6 bases respectively, with 8 bases between them. The CDR3 is 13 residues long. Per germline, CDR1 GTSNPN and CDR2 SVGIG (reference sequence). Here the CDR3 DNA reads TGTGCCTGGAGTGTTGTTCCGGCCGGGGAGCTGTTTTTT. It encodes CAWSVVPAGELFF.

This clonotype came up many times. The chain has TRBV2 and TRBJ2-1; D may be TRBD1 (7 bases). V dropped 7 bases and J dropped 5 bases, with 12 bases sitting between them. Germline-derived CDR1 and CDR2 are SNHLY and FYNNEI. The CDR3 covers 13 residues. CDR3 residues: CASIRGANNEQFF. DNA for the CDR3: TGTGCCAGCATCAGGGGGGCCAACAATGAGCAGTTCTTC.

This clonotype has at least ten counts. CDR3 amino acids: CASSLARRDRAYAEQYF. CDR3 DNA sequence: TGTGCCAGCAGCTTAGCCCGTCGGGACAGGGCGTACGCCGAGCAGTACTTC. This sequence joins TRBV7-6 and TRBJ2-7, with TRBD1 matching over 9 bases. Germline V gene lookup returns CDR1 SGHVS and CDR2 FNYEAQ. Losses at the gene ends were 0 bases for V and 6 bases for J; bases not matched to a gene: 12. The CDR3 extends over 17 amino acids. Full variable domain (remainder filled in from reference TRBV7-6 and TRBJ2-7): GAGVSQSPRYKVTKRGQDVALRCDPISGHVSLYWYRQALGQGPEFLTYFNYEAQQDKSGLPNDRFSAERPEGSISTLTIQRTEQRDSAMYRCASSLARRDRAYAEQYFGPGTRLTVT.

The table lists this clonotype with many counts. V usage is TRBV7-2 and J usage is TRBJ2-1, with 7 bases aligning to TRBD2. Germline CDR1 reads SGHTA; CDR2 reads FQGNSA. The junction had 8 bases not matched to a gene; V was cut back by 1 base and J by 5 bases. CDR3 length equals 16 residues. The CDR3 nucleotides are TGTGCCAGCAGCTTAGTCAGTCGCGGGGGAAACAATGAGCAGTTCTTC. As protein: CASSLVSRGGNNEQFF.

This clonotype was seen many times. The CDR3 DNA reads as TGTGCCAGCAGCCAAGATCGCGGGGGACAGAATAACTATGGCTACACCTTC. It translates to CASSQDRGGQNNYGYTF. The chain couples TRBV4-2 to TRBJ1-2; 7 nucleotides agree with TRBD1. This CDR3 region has 17 residues. Germline loops: CDR1 LGHNA, CDR2 YNFKEQ. Unmatched junction bases numbered 8, after V lost 0 bases and J lost 1 base.

This clonotype was observed many times. This sequence joins TRBV6-2 or TRBV6-3 and TRBJ2-2; D unclear. V gave up 2 bases and J gave up 2 bases, with 12 bases separating them. Germline lookup yields CDR1 MNHEY and CDR2 SVGEGT. CDR3 length equals 16 residues. The CDR3 DNA sequence: TGTGCCAGCAGTTACGTGCCCCCACTAAACACCGGGGAGCTGTTTTTT. Its translation: CASSYVPPLNTGELFF.

The rearrangement uses TRBV5-1 and TRBJ1-1; no reliable D call. Germline CDR1 and CDR2: SGHRS and YFSETQ. This CDR3 has 13 amino acids. Deletions cut 4 bases from V and 6 bases from J, with 13 bases between. Here the CDR3 reads CASSPRSNAEAFF. The CDR3 bases are TGCGCCAGCAGCCCAAGGAGTAACGCTGAAGCTTTCTTT.

This clonotype was counted ten times or more. The rearrangement uses TRBV20-1 and TRBJ2-5; D is ambiguous. CDR1 DFQATT and CDR2 SNEGSKA come from the germline V gene (reference sequence). Trimming removed 6 bases at V and 5 bases at J, with 16 bases between. This CDR3 has 13 amino acids. The CDR3 is CSAPGPDRETQYF. As DNA, the CDR3 is TGCAGTGCCCCTGGACCAGATCGGGAGACCCAGTACTTC.

This clonotype was counted at least ten times. The V gene is TRBV12-3 or TRBV12-4, the J gene TRBJ2-2; tentatively, D is TRBD2 (6 bases). The V gene lost 6 bases and the J gene lost 4 bases, with 12 bases spanning the gap. There are 14 residues in the CDR3. As DNA, the CDR3 is TGTGCCAGCAGGGGGGGAGTTGGCACCGGGGAGCTGTTTTTT. As protein: CASRGGVGTGELFF.

With regard to this clonotype: It may be a read error: a sequence one base away is much more abundant. The rearrangement joins TRBV27 to TRBJ2-1; 10 bases map to TRBD2. The germline V gene has CDR1 MNHEY and CDR2 SMNVEV (reference sequence). CDR3 length: 17 residues. The CDR3 coding sequence is TGTGCCAGCAGTCCGAGGCGAGCGGGGGGGATATACAATGAGCAGTTGTTC. Its translation: CASSPRRAGGIYNEQLF.

A note on this clonotype: With a much larger clone just one base away, this may be a read error. The CDR3 spells CASSDPRQPYNEKLFF. As DNA, the CDR3 is TGTGCCAGCAGTGACCCCCGACAGCCGTATAATGAAAAACTGTTTTTT. The V and J genes are TRBV25-1 and TRBJ1-4, with D possibly TRBD1 on 5 matching bases. The CDR3 contains 16 residues. Germline V gives CDR1 MGHDK, CDR2 SYGVNS. V gave up 3 bases and J gave up 4 bases, with 15 bases separating them.

This clonotype was counted at least ten times. V is TRBV7-9 and J is TRBJ2-1; TRBD2 matches at 11 bases. The CDR3 runs to 15 residues. Trimming cost V 6 bases and J 7 bases; bases outside gene matches: 8. Germline V CDR1 and CDR2: SEHNR, FQNEAQ (reference sequence). This CDR3 is CASSPIAGGPNEQFF. In DNA, the CDR3 is TGTGCCAGCAGTCCCATAGCGGGAGGGCCGAATGAGCAGTTCTTC.

V usage is TRBV2 and J usage is TRBJ2-7; D is possibly TRBD1 (6 bases). CDR3 length: 13 amino acids. V lost 7 bases, J lost 0 bases, and 10 bases lay in between. Germline-derived CDR1 and CDR2 are SNHLY and FYNNEI. The CDR3 protein is CASINRDSYEQYF. The CDR3 bases are TGTGCCAGCATAAACAGGGACTCCTACGAGCAGTACTTC.

This clonotype was observed many times. V and J are TRBV6-5 and TRBJ2-7; 10 bases match TRBD2. V lost 5 bases, J lost 2 bases, and 3 bases stayed unmatched. Germline CDR1 and CDR2: MNHEY and SVGAGI. The CDR3 is made up of 14 amino acids. This CDR3 is CASSPAGGPYEQYF. In DNA form, the CDR3 reads TGTGCCAGCAGTCCAGCGGGAGGGCCCTACGAGCAGTACTTC.

This clonotype was recorded at least ten times. The chain joins TRBV25-1 to TRBJ2-3; 9 nucleotides line up with TRBD1. The CDR3 extends over 15 amino acids. Germline V gene sequence: CDR1 MGHDK, CDR2 SYGVNS. The V and J ends lost 7 bases and 7 bases, in that order; junction bases with no gene match: 12. CDR3 sequence reads: CASTPTGGSGNTQYF. Written as DNA, the CDR3 is TGTGCCAGCACACCGACAGGGGGGTCCGGGAATACGCAGTATTTT.

This clonotype was observed at least ten times. This chain's CDR3 is CASSLGRMLELSNQPQHF. CDR3 coding DNA: TGTGCCAGCAGTCTCGGCAGGATGTTAGAATTGAGCAATCAGCCCCAGCATTTT. V and J are TRBV6-1 and TRBJ1-5; no firm D call. Per germline, CDR1 MNHNS and CDR2 SASEGT. Trimming shortened V by 5 bases and J by 1 base, and 21 bases separated the two germline ends. The CDR3 covers 18 residues.

This clonotype was seen repeatedly, ten times or more. V usage is TRBV2 and J usage is TRBJ2-5, with a tentative D call TRBD2 (7 bases). Germline CDR1 SNHLY, CDR2 FYNNEI. The length of the CDR3 is 15 residues. The germline V and J ends were trimmed by 8 bases and 4 bases, with 20 bases remaining between them. CDR3 protein: CASGLTRGGPETQYF. The CDR3 DNA reads as TGTGCCAGCGGCCTAACCCGCGGGGGCCCAGAGACCCAGTACTTC.

At least ten counts were recorded for this clonotype. This chain connects TRBV20-1 to TRBJ2-6, with 8 bases lining up with TRBD1. Germline lookup yields CDR1 DFQATT and CDR2 SNEGSKA (reference sequence). The CDR3 extends over 14 amino acids. V dropped 6 bases and J dropped 4; count of bases not matched to a gene: 5. The CDR3 loop reads CSAKDRAGANVLTF. CDR3 bases: TGCAGTGCCAAGGACAGGGCCGGGGCCAACGTCCTGACTTTC.

This clonotype was detected ten times or more. The chain recombines TRBV28 with TRBJ2-5; 7 bases line up with TRBD2. CDR1 is MDHEN and CDR2 is SYDVKM in the germline V gene. The CDR3 runs 15 residues. J lost 3 bases, V lost 1 base, and 5 bases had no gene match. CDR3 sequence reads: CASSLLGLGEETQYF. The CDR3 bases are TGTGCCAGCAGTTTATTAGGACTAGGCGAAGAGACCCAGTACTTC.

The J gene is TRBJ1-1, the V gene TRBV5-1; no firm D call. The CDR3 contains 15 residues. V gave up 0 bases and J gave up 3 bases, with 12 bases separating them. Germline V gives CDR1 SGHRS, CDR2 YFSETQ. CDR3 DNA sequence: TGCGCCAGCAGCTTGGATGAGGGCTCGCACACTGAAGCTTTCTTT. Translation: CASSLDEGSHTEAFF.

In its sample, this clonotype was seen many times. The chain links TRBV10-3 to TRBJ1-4; tentative D call: TRBD1 (5 bases). V lost 6 bases and J lost 7, with 15 bases in between. Germline CDR1 is ENHRY and CDR2 is SYGVKD. The CDR3 totals 14 residues. CDR3 loop: CAIRDRDQGEKLFF. The CDR3 DNA follows: TGTGCCATCAGAGACCGGGACCAAGGTGAAAAACTGTTTTTT.

This clonotype was observed at least ten times. At one of its ends the junction is not consistent with the germline gene, which may arise from a read error. The V call is TRBV5-1, the J call TRBJ1-5; no reliable D call. The germline V gene encodes CDR1 SGHRS and CDR2 YFSETQ. This CDR3 has 15 amino acids. CDR3 sequence: CASSPDGYSNQPQHF. DNA for the CDR3: TGTGCCAGCAGCCCCGACGGATATAGCAATCAGCCCCAGCATTTT.

Ten or more counts support this clonotype. The chain recombines TRBV5-1 with TRBJ1-2; the match to TRBD1 covers 7 bases. This CDR3 region has 15 residues. J lost 8 bases, V lost 0 bases, and 10 bases had no gene match. Germline CDR1 and CDR2: SGHRS and YFSETQ. The DNA for the CDR3 is TGCGCCAGCAGCTTGGGCGACAGGGCGGTAATCGGCTACACCTTC. It is translated as CASSLGDRAVIGYTF.

This clonotype was seen many times. The chain joins TRBV19 to TRBJ2-1; 11 bases are shared with TRBD2. This CDR3 is built from 16 residues. J lost 8 bases, V lost 3 bases, and 9 bases had no gene match. CDR1 and CDR2 (germline): LNHDA, SQIVND (reference sequence). CDR3 region: CASSITGTSGNDEQFF. CDR3 nucleotide sequence: TGTGCCAGTAGTATTACCGGGACTAGCGGTAACGATGAGCAGTTCTTC.